This entry is about one T cell receptor beta chain. In the original workflow: Amplifying reference gene primers gave estimates of nucleated cell counts. Assay used: immunoSEQ multiplex PCR; TCRdb lists only in-frame clones, some missing. V, J and clone size reflect that table, while D and trimming were determined from the DNA. Seen here are 30,000 to 35,000 clones, more than 85% observed once, and the top ten hold more than 4.5%. The CDR3 runs 11 residues. Germline V gene sequence: CDR1 LNHDA, CDR2 SQIVND (reference sequence). The germline V and J ends were trimmed by 7 bases and 8 bases, with 11 bases remaining between them. The data stem from a study of blood T cell repertoires in COVID-19. Across the whole study: COVID-19 samples collected from the United States, Italy and Spain covered acute and convalescent phases. T cells, B-cell-depleted T cells, or PBMCs provided the cDNA or gDNA that served as material.

The chain joins TRBV19 to TRBJ1-1; D not certain. The material sequenced was peripheral blood. The clonotype was recovered from a human donor in a cohort sampled during active COVID-19. This chain's CDR3 is CASTASGEAFF. Here the CDR3 DNA reads TGTGCCAGTACGGCTTCAGGCGAAGCTTTCTTT.